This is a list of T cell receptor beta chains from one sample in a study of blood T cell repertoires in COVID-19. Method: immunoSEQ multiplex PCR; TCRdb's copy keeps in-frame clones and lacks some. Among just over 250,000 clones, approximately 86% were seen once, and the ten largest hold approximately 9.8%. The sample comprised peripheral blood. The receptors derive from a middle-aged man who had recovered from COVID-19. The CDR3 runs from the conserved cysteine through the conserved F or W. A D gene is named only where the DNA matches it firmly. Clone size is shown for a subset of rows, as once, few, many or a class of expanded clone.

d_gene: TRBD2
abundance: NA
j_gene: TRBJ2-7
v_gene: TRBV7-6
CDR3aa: CASSLAPPGGTYEQYF
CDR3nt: TGTGCCAGCAGCTTAGCTCCCCCGGGGGGGACCTACGAGCAGTACTTC

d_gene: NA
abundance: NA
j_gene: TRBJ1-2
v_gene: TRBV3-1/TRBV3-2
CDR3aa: CASSQGDTYGGNGYTF
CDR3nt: TGTGCCAGCAGCCAGGGTGACACCTACGGGGGAAACGGCTACACCTTC

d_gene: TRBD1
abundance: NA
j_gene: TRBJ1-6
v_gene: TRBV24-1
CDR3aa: CATSDLDRVSSYNSPLHF
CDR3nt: TGTGCCACCAGTGATTTGGACAGGGTGAGCTCCTATAATTCACCCCTCCACTTT

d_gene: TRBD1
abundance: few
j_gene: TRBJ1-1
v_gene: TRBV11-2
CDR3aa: CASSLARQGMNTEAFF
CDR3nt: TGTGCCAGCAGCTTGGCCAGACAGGGTATGAACACTGAAGCTTTCTTT

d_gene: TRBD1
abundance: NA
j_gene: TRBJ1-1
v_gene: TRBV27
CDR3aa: CASSKREGGGEAFF
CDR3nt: TGTGCCAGCAGCAAACGCGAAGGGGGCGGTGAAGCTTTCTTT

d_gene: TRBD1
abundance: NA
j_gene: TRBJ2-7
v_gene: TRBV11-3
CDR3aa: CASSPGQGYEQYF
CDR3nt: TGTGCCAGCTCCCCGGGACAGGGTTACGAGCAGTACTTC

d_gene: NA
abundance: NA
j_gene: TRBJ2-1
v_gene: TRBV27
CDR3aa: CASSFTRGASYNEQFF
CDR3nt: TGTGCCAGCAGTTTTACCAGGGGGGCGTCCTACAATGAGCAGTTCTTC

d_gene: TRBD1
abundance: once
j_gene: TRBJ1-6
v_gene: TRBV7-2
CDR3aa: CASSGPGTGGSPLHF
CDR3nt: TGTGCCAGCAGCGGCCCCGGGACAGGGGGTTCACCCCTCCACTTT

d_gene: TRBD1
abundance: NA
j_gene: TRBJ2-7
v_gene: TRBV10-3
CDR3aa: CAISGGTGVIHEQYF
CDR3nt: TGTGCCATCAGTGGGGGGACAGGGGTTATCCACGAGCAGTACTTC

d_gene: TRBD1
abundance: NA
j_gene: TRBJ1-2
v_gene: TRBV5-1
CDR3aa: CASSLRGQNGGYTF
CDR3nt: TGCGCCAGCAGCTTGAGGGGACAGAATGGCGGCTACACCTTC

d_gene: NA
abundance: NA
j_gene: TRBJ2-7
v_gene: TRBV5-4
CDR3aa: CASSLAQSYEQYF
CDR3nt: TGTGCCAGCAGCTTGGCACAGTCCTACGAGCAGTACTTC

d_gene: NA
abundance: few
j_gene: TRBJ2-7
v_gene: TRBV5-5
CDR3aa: CASSQGRSPYEQYF
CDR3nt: TGTGCCAGCAGCCAGGGCCGGTCTCCCTACGAGCAGTACTTC

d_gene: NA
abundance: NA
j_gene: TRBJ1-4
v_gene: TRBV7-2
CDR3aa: CASSIRLGGPLRTLFF
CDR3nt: TGTGCCAGCAGCATACGATTAGGAGGCCCCCTGCGAACTCTGTTTTTT

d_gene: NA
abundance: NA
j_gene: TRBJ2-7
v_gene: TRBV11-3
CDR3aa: CARVFQQDYEQYF
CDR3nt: TGTGCCCGTGTGTTTCAACAGGACTACGAGCAGTACTTC

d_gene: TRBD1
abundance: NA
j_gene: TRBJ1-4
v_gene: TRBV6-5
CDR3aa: CASSPDRGREKLFF
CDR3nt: TGTGCCAGCAGTCCGGACAGGGGGCGTGAAAAACTGTTTTTT

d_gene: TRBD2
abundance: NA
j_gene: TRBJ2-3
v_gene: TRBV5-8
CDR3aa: CASSLGLAGSSDTQYF
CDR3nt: TGTGCCAGCAGCTTGGGGCTAGCGGGGTCGTCAGATACGCAGTATTTT

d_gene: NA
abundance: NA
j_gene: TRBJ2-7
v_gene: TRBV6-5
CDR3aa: CASSYSPGSYEQYF
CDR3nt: TGTGCCAGCAGTTACTCCCCGGGCTCCTACGAGCAGTACTTC

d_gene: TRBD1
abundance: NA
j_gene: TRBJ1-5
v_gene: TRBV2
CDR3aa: CASSLVTGTNQPQHF
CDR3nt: TGTGCCAGCAGCCTGGTGACAGGGACCAATCAGCCCCAGCATTTT

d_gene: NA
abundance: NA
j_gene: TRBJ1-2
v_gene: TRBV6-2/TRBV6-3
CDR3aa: CASSWGGGAGYTF
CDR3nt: TGTGCCAGCAGTTGGGGCGGGGGAGCTGGCTACACCTTC

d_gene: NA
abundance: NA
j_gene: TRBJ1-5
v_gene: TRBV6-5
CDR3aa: CASSSRTAFSNQPQHF
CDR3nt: TGTGCCAGCAGTTCCCGGACAGCTTTTAGCAATCAGCCCCAGCATTTT

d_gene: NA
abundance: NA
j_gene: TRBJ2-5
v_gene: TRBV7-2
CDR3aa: CASSLDPRQGGGTQYF
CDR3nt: TGTGCCAGCAGCTTAGATCCTAGACAGGGAGGAGGGACCCAGTACTTC

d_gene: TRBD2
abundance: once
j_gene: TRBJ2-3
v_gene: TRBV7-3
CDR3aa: CASSPLAVHYDTQYF
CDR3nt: TGTGCCAGCAGCCCACTAGCGGTCCACTATGATACGCAGTATTTT

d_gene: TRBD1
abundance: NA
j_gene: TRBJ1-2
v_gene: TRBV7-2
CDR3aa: CASSFRQGGIYGYTF
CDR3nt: TGTGCCAGCAGCTTTCGACAGGGGGGGATCTATGGCTACACCTTC

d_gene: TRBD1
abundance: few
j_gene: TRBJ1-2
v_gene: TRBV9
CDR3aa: CASSAGTVLYGYTF
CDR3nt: TGTGCCAGCAGCGCCGGGACAGTCCTCTATGGCTACACCTTC

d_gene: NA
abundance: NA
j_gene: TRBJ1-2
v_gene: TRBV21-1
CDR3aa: CASSKRGRVRRTCGYTF
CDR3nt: TGTGCCAGCAGCAAACGAGGCAGGGTACGTCGAACATGCGGCTACACCTTC

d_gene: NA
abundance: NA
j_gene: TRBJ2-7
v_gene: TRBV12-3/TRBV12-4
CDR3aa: CASSLDRSYEQYF
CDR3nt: TGTGCCAGCAGTCTTGACAGGTCCTACGAGCAGTACTTC

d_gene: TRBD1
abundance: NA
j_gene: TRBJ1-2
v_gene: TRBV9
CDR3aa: CASSVGTGQYGYTF
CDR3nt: TGTGCCAGCAGCGTGGGGACAGGACAATATGGCTACACCTTC

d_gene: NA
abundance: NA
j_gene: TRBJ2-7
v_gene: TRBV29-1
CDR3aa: CSVASGPLEQYF
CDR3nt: TGCAGCGTTGCCTCGGGTCCTCTTGAGCAGTACTTC

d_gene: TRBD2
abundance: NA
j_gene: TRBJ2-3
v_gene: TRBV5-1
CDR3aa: CASSLSGSGGSTDTQYF
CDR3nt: TGCGCCAGCAGCTTGAGCGGTAGCGGGGGGAGCACAGATACGCAGTATTTT

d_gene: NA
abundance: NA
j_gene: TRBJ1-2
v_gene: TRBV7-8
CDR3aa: CASSLGHANRGGYGYTF
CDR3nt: TGTGCCAGCAGCTTAGGACACGCTAACCGCGGAGGCTATGGCTACACCTTC

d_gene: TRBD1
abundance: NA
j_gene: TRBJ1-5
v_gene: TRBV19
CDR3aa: CASRPTGIYSNQPQHF
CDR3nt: TGTGCCAGTAGGCCGACAGGGATCTATAGCAATCAGCCCCAGCATTTT

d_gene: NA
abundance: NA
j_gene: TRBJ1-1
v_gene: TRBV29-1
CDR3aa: CSVGGGNTEAFF
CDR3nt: TGCAGCGTTGGGGGGGGGAACACTGAAGCTTTCTTT

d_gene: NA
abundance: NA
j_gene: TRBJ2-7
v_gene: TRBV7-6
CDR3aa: CASSLKTPGASEQYF
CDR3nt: TGTGCCAGCAGCTTAAAGACGCCAGGGGCGAGCGAGCAGTACTTC

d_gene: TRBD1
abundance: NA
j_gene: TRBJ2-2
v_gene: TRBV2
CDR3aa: CASSSGTGSGANTGELFF
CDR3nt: TGTGCCAGCAGTTCCGGGACAGGTTCCGGGGCGAACACCGGGGAGCTGTTTTTT

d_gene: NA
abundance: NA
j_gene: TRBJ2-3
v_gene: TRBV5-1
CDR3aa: CASRGGDTQYF
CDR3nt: TGCGCCAGCCGAGGAGGGGATACGCAGTATTTT

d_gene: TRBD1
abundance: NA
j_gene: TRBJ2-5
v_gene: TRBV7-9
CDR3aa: CASSFDPGQGAQTQYF
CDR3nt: TGTGCCAGCAGCTTCGACCCCGGACAGGGGGCTCAGACCCAGTACTTC

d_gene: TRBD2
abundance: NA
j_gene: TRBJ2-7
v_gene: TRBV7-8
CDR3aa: CASSLALLGSGVFVEQYF
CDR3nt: TGTGCCAGCAGCTTAGCCCTGCTGGGTAGCGGGGTCTTTGTCGAGCAGTACTTC

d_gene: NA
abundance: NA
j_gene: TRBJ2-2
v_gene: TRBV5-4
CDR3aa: CASSLGAGANTNTGELFF
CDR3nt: TGTGCCAGCAGCTTGGGGGCAGGGGCCAATACTAACACCGGGGAGCTGTTTTTT

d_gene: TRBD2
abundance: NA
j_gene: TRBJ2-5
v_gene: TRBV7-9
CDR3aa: CASSPPSGRNQETQYF
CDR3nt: TGTGCCAGCAGCCCACCTAGCGGGAGAAACCAAGAGACCCAGTACTTC

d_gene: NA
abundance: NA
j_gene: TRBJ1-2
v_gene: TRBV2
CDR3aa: CASSGGVGYTF
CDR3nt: TGTGCCAGCAGTGGGGGGGTCGGCTACACCTTC

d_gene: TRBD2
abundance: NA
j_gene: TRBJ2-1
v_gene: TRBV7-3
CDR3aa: CASSWASGRVHNEQFF
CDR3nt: TGTGCCAGCAGCTGGGCTAGCGGGAGGGTTCATAATGAGCAGTTCTTC

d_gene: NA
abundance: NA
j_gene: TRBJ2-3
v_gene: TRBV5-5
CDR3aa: CASSLGVGDTQYF
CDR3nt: TGTGCCAGCTCCCTAGGGGTTGGAGATACGCAGTATTTT

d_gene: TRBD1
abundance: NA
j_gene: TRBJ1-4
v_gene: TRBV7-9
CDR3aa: CASSFGTGVNEKLFF
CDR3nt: TGTGCCAGCAGTTTCGGGACAGGGGTGAATGAAAAACTGTTTTTT

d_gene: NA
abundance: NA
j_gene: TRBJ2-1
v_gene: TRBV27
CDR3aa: CASSPWARNEQFF
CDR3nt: TGTGCCAGCAGTCCCTGGGCCCGCAATGAGCAGTTCTTC

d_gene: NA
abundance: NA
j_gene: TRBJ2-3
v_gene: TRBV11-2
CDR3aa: CASSTQRAGGTDTQYF
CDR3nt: TGTGCCAGCAGCACCCAAAGGGCGGGTGGTACAGATACGCAGTATTTT

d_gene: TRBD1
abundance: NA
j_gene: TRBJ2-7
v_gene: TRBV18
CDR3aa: CASSPQGQVVEQYF
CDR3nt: TGTGCCAGCTCACCACAGGGACAGGTCGTCGAGCAGTACTTC

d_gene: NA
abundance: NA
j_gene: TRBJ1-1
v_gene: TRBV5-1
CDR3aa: CASSLENRQKGTEAFF
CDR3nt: TGCGCCAGCAGCTTGGAAAATCGACAGAAGGGCACTGAAGCTTTCTTT

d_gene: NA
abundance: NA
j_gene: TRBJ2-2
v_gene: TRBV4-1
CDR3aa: CASSQDQSGRAQWTGELFF
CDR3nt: TGCGCCAGCAGCCAAGATCAGTCGGGCAGGGCCCAGTGGACCGGGGAGCTGTTTTTT

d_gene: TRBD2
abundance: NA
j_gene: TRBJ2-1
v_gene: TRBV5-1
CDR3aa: CASSLAGLADNEQFF
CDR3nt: TGCGCCAGCAGCTTGGCGGGACTAGCGGACAATGAGCAGTTCTTC

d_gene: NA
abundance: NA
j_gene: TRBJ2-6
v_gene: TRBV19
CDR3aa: CASRTGRGGANVLTF
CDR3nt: TGTGCCAGCCGGACAGGCCGGGGGGGGGCCAACGTCCTGACTTTC

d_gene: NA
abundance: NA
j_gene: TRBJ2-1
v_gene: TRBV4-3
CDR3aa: CASSQDRGGTDNEQFF
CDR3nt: TGCGCCAGCAGCCAAGATCGGGGCGGGACCGACAATGAGCAGTTCTTC

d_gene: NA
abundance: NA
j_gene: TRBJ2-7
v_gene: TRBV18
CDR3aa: CASSNVGTYEQYF
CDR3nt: TGTGCCAGCTCGAACGTCGGGACATACGAGCAGTACTTC

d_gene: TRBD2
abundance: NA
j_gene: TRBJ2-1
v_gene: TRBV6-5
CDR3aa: CASRPTSGGPNEQFF
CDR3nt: TGTGCCAGCAGGCCAACTAGCGGAGGGCCCAATGAGCAGTTCTTC

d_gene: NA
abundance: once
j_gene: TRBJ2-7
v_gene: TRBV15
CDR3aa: CATSRAGVTSYEQYF
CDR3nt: TGTGCCACCAGCAGAGCAGGCGTCACTTCCTACGAGCAGTACTTC

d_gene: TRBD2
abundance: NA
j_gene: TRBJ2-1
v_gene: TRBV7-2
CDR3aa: CASSSSGRGNEQFF
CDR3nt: TGTGCCAGCAGCTCTAGCGGGAGGGGGAATGAGCAGTTCTTC

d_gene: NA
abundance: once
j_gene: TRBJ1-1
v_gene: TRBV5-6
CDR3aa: CASTGLRGAFF
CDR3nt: TGTGCCAGCACCGGACTTCGGGGGGCTTTCTTT

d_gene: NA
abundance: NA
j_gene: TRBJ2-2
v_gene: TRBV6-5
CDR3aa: CASIPGNTGELFF
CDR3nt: TGTGCCAGCATCCCAGGGAACACCGGGGAGCTGTTTTTT

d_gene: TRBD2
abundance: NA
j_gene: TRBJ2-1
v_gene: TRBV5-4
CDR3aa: CASSVSGGDYNEQFF
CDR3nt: TGTGCCAGCAGCGTTAGCGGGGGGGACTACAATGAGCAGTTCTTC

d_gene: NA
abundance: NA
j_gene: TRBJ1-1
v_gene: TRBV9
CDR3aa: CASSREGVSTEAFF
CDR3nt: TGTGCCAGCAGCCGAGAAGGGGTGTCCACTGAAGCTTTCTTT

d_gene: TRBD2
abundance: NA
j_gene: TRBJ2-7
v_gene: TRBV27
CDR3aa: CASSLWGAGGRDEQYF
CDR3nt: TGTGCCAGCAGTTTATGGGGAGCGGGGGGACGAGACGAGCAGTACTTC